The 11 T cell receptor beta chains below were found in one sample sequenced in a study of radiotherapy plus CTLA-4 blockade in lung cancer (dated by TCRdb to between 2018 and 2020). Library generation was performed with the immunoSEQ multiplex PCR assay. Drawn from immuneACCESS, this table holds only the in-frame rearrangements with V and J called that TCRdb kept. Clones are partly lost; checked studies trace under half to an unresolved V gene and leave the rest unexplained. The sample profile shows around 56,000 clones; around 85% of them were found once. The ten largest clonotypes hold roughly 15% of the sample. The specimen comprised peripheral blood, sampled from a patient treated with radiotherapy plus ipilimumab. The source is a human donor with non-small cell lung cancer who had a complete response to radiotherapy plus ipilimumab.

The CDR3: CASSPRDPGSNQPQHF. The CDR3 nucleotides read TGTGCCAGCTCACCAAGAGATCCGGGTTCCAATCAGCCCCAGCATTTT. This chain uses TRBV18 with TRBJ1-5; D gene uncertain. This CDR3 has 16 residues. CDR1 is KGHSH and CDR2 is LQKENI in the germline V gene. V was shortened by 2 bases and J by 3 bases, with 14 bases between the two germline ends.

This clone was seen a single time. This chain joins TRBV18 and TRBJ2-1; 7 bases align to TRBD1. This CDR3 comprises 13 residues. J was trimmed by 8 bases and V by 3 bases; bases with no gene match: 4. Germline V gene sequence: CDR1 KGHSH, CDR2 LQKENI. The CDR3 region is CASSPQGDDEQFF. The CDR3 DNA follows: TGTGCCAGCTCACCCCAGGGGGATGATGAGCAGTTCTTC.

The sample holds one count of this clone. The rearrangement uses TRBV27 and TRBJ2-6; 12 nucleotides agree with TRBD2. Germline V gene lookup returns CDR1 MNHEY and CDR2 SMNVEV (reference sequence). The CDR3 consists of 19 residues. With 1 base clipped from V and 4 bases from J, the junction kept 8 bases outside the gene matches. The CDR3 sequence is CASSLWSSGRAAGANVLTF. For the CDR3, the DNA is TGTGCCAGCAGTTTATGGTCTAGCGGGAGGGCGGCCGGGGCCAACGTCCTGACTTTC.

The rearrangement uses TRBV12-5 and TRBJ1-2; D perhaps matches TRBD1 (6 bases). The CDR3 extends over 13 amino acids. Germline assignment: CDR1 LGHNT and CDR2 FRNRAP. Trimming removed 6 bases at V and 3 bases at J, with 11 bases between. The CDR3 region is CASGGQSDYGYTF. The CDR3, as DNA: TGTGCTAGTGGAGGACAGTCAGACTATGGCTACACCTTC.

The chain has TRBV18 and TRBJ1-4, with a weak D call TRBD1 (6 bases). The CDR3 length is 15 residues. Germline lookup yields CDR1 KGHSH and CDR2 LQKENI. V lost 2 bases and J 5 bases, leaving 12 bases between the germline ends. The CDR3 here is CASSPIRGPNEKLFF. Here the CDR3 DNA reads TGTGCCAGCTCACCAATCAGGGGACCGAATGAAAAACTGTTTTTT. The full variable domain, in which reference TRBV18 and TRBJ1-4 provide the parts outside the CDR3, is NAGVMQNPRHLVRRRGQEARLRCSPMKGHSHVYWYRQLPEEGLKFMVYLQKENIIDESGMPKERFSAEFPKEGPSILRIQQVVRGDSAAYFCASSPIRGPNEKLFFGSGTQLSVL.

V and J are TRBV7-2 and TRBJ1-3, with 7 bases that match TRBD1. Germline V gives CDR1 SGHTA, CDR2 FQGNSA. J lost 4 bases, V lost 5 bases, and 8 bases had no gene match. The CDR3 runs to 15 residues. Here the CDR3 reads CASSKGAGRGNTIYF. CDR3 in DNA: TGTGCCAGCAGCAAGGGGGCGGGGCGCGGAAACACCATATATTTT.

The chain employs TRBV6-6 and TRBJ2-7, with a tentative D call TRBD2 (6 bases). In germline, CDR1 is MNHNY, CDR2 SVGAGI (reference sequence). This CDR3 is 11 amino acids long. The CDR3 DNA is TGTGCGACCAACGGGGGCTACGAGCAGTACTTC. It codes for CATNGGYEQYF.

The CDR3 protein is CASSPTYLYLLYEQYV. Here the CDR3 DNA reads TGTGCCAGCTCACCAACGTATCTATATCTACTATACGAGCAGTACGTC. V is TRBV18 and J is TRBJ2-7; no clear D. The CDR3 extends over 16 amino acids. CDR1 KGHSH and CDR2 LQKENI come from the germline V gene. V dropped 2 bases and J dropped 4 bases, with 18 bases sitting between them.

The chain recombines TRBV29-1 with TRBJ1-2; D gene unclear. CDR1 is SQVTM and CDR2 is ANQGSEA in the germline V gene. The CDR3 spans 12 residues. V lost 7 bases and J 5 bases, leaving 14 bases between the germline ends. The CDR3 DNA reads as TGCAGCGCCGGTATAAGCGGGTATGGCTACACCTTC. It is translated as CSAGISGYGYTF. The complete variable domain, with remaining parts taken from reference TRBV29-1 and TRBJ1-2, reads SAVISQKPSRDICQRGTSLTIQCQVDSQVTMMFWYRQQPGQSLTLIATANQGSEATYESGFVIDKFPISRPNLTFSTLTVSNMSPEDSSIYLCSAGISGYGYTFGSGTRLTVV.

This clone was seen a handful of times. The CDR3 nucleotides are TGCGCCAGCAGTCCCTCGAGCTCTGGAAACACCATATATTTT. It specifies CASSPSSSGNTIYF. This chain connects TRBV10-1 to TRBJ1-3; D ambiguous. Germline CDR1 WNHNN, CDR2 SYGVQD (reference sequence). This CDR3 is 14 amino acids long. V gave up 5 bases and J gave up 0 bases, with 8 bases separating them.

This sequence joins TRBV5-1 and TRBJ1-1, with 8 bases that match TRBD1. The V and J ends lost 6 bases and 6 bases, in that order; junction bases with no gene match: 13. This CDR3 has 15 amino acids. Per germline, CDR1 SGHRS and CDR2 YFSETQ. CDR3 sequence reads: CASTIIGQGKAEAFF. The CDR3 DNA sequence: TGCGCCAGCACCATAATCGGACAGGGTAAGGCTGAAGCTTTCTTT.